This TCR beta chain emerged from a study of blood T cell repertoires in COVID-19. On the study more broadly: The cDNA or gDNA used as material had been derived from T cells, B-cell-depleted T cells, or PBMCs.

Those enrolled in Seattle joined during active infection and were followed longitudinally afterward. Germline CDR1 LNHDA, CDR2 SQIVND (reference sequence). The junction had 9 bases not matched to a gene; V was cut back by 2 bases and J by 6 bases. The CDR3 totals 18 residues. Methods used by the authors: The authors estimated nucleated cell counts from reference gene primer amplification. Clones were read by immunoSEQ multiplex PCR, and TCRdb kept only the in-frame ones, dropping some. From that table come the V and J calls and clone size; the DNA was used to work out D and trimming. The sample includes about 82,000 clones, just under 80% of them seen just once.

Sequences were obtained from peripheral blood. V usage is TRBV19 and J usage is TRBJ2-1; TRBD2 agrees at 14 bases. This receptor was obtained from a man between 60 and 75 years old with COVID-19, enrolled during active disease. The CDR3 protein is CASSIFLGTSGSLNEQFF. The DNA of the CDR3 is TGTGCCAGTAGTATATTTCTTGGGACTAGCGGGAGTCTCAATGAGCAGTTCTTC.